The rows below give T cell receptor beta chains drawn from one sample of a study of regulatory T cells in long-lasting Graves disease. TCRdb independently ran MiXCR on the multiplex PCR reads; one entry per CDR3 protein. The sample has approximately 540,000 distinct CDR3 sequences; around 11% are singletons. This sample also appeared in a second study, on T cells in Graves' hyperthyroidism and ophthalmopathy.

This specimen was peripheral blood mononuclear cells (PBMCs), taken at new diagnosis, from a patient treated with antithyroid drugs. Receptors originate from a woman in her twenties or thirties with Graves disease. Both conserved end residues are part of each CDR3. The D gene is left open where the match is weak. Clone size is stated in some rows and not others, as once, few, many or a class when expanded.

clone_size j_call d_call v_call cdr3_aa cdr3_nt
many TRBJ2-5 NA TRBV2 CASSRQGMGQETQYF TGTGCCAGCAGCCGCCAGGGGATGGGGCAAGAGACCCAGTACTTC
NA TRBJ2-7 TRBD2 TRBV25-1 CASSRRVAGVLEQYF TGTGCCAGCTCCCGGCGGGTAGCGGGAGTCCTCGAGCAGTACTTC
many TRBJ1-2 NA TRBV6-1 CASSRDSDYGYTF TGTGCCAGCAGTAGAGACAGCGATTATGGCTACACCTTC
many TRBJ2-1 NA TRBV3-1 CASSQRVSSYNEQFF TGTGCCAGCAGCCAACGAGTAAGCTCCTACAATGAGCAGTTCTTC
many TRBJ1-5 NA TRBV5-6 CASSLLHRPNQPQHF TGTGCCAGCAGCCTGTTACACAGGCCCAATCAGCCCCAGCATTTT
many TRBJ1-5 NA TRBV15 CATSREGPRQPQHF TGTGCCACCAGCAGAGAGGGGCCAAGGCAGCCCCAGCATTTT
many TRBJ2-1 TRBD2 TRBV3-1 CASSQGRGSSYNEQFF TGTGCCAGCAGCCAAGGTCGCGGGAGCTCCTACAATGAGCAGTTCTTC
few TRBJ2-7 NA TRBV20-1 CSARKSAQATYEQYF TGCAGTGCCAGAAAGAGTGCGCAGGCAACCTACGAGCAGTACTTC
NA TRBJ2-7 TRBD2 TRBV6-1 CASTYRTSGRGQYF TGTGCCAGCACCTATAGGACTAGCGGGAGAGGGCAGTACTTC
many TRBJ2-1 TRBD2 TRBV29-1 CSVEYPSGRSGSYNEQFF TGCAGCGTTGAATACCCTAGCGGGAGGAGCGGCTCCTACAATGAGCAGTTCTTC
NA TRBJ1-1 NA TRBV7-2 CASSLVGYGMAFF TGTGCCAGCAGCTTAGTAGGGTATGGGATGGCTTTCTTT
few TRBJ1-2 NA TRBV10-2 CASSDNLTGYTF TGCGCCAGCAGTGATAATCTCACCGGCTACACCTTC
NA TRBJ2-5 NA TRBV20-1 CSARVQGRETQYF TGCAGTGCTAGAGTCCAGGGCCGGGAGACCCAGTACTTC
few TRBJ2-2 TRBD1 TRBV7-9 CASSTPGQGTGELFF TGTGCCAGCAGCACCCCCGGACAGGGGACCGGGGAGCTGTTTTTT
NA TRBJ2-7 TRBD1 TRBV9 CASSEGQGFGEQYF TGTGCCAGCAGCGAGGGACAGGGTTTCGGTGAGCAGTACTTC
many TRBJ2-7 NA TRBV7-2 CASSSPWTGAVEQYF TGTGCCAGCAGCTCCCCCTGGACTGGGGCGGTCGAGCAGTACTTC
NA TRBJ2-1 TRBD2 TRBV12-3/TRBV12-4 CASSYGPPGLAGTPGYNEQFF TGTGCCAGCAGTTATGGACCCCCGGGACTAGCGGGAACCCCGGGATACAATGAGCAGTTCTTC
many TRBJ1-6 TRBD1 TRBV28 CASSRRRTGDSNSPLHF TGTGCCAGCAGTCGGCGACGGACAGGGGATTCTAATTCACCCCTCCACTTT
many TRBJ2-5 TRBD2 TRBV2 CASSESAGVYQETQYF TGTGCCAGCAGTGAATCGGCGGGGGTGTACCAAGAGACCCAGTACTTC
many TRBJ2-7 TRBD2 TRBV20-1 CSARGLAGESYEQYF TGCAGTGCTAGGGGACTAGCGGGAGAGTCCTACGAGCAGTACTTC
NA TRBJ1-1 NA TRBV15 CATSLIEGTEAFF TGTGCCACCAGCCTGATTGAGGGCACTGAAGCTTTCTTT
many TRBJ1-5 NA TRBV6-1 CASSVDHLSNQPQHF TGTGCCAGCTCTGTGGACCACCTTAGCAATCAGCCCCAGCATTTT
many TRBJ2-7 NA TRBV27 CASSLSSGNGAQYF TGTGCCAGCAGTTTATCATCCGGGAACGGTGCGCAGTACTTC
few TRBJ2-5 TRBD2 TRBV28 CVSSLSLAGVGETQYF TGTGTCAGCAGTTTAAGTCTAGCGGGAGTAGGGGAGACCCAGTACTTC
few TRBJ2-7 NA TRBV6-1 CASSELKASYEQYF TGTGCCAGCAGCGAACTGAAGGCGTCCTACGAGCAGTACTTC
few TRBJ2-5 TRBD2 TRBV20-1 CSARGTSLGTQYF TGCAGTGCTAGAGGGACTAGCCTAGGGACCCAGTACTTC
many TRBJ2-5 NA TRBV3-1 CASSQDRHMWTQYF TGTGCCAGCAGCCAAGACCGACATATGTGGACCCAGTACTTC
NA TRBJ2-1 TRBD2 TRBV7-2 CASSLGGLAGGPCEQFF TGTGCCAGCAGCTTAGGGGGACTAGCGGGAGGGCCTTGCGAGCAGTTCTTC
many TRBJ1-2 TRBD1 TRBV2 CASRYLQGTNYGYTF TGTGCCAGCAGATACTTACAGGGGACTAACTATGGCTACACCTTC
NA TRBJ1-1 NA TRBV19 CASSMGRPGNTEAFF TGTGCCAGTAGTATGGGGCGGCCCGGGAACACTGAAGCTTTCTTT
once TRBJ1-5 NA TRBV7-9 CASSAQGQPQHF TGTGCCAGCAGCGCACAGGGACAGCCCCAGCATTTT
many TRBJ2-1 TRBD1 TRBV18 CASSPPNLRTGGWNEQFF TGTGCCAGCTCACCACCAAACTTGCGGACAGGGGGGTGGAATGAGCAGTTCTTC
few TRBJ1-5 TRBD1 TRBV12-3/TRBV12-4 CASSKDRVQPQHF TGTGCCAGCAGTAAAGACAGGGTTCAGCCCCAGCATTTT
many TRBJ1-5 NA TRBV2 CASRAEGGQPQHF TGTGCCAGCCGGGCGGAGGGAGGCCAGCCCCAGCATTTT
few TRBJ1-2 NA TRBV18 CASSRGLDRLDGYTF TGTGCCAGCTCACGGGGATTAGACAGGCTCGATGGCTACACCTTC